The 29 T cell receptor beta chains in this list originate from one sample, sequenced in a study of blood T cells in healthy people across ages. Then a second PCR, running about 7 to 11 cycles, was carried out with a sample-barcoded 5' primer and a J-beta primer mix. A single record per CDR3 protein comes from TCRdb applying MiXCR to the 5' RACE reads. The sample includes roughly 1.7 million distinct CDR3 sequences, 30% to 40% of them seen just once. What was sequenced was blood. These receptors all come from a woman in her twenties or thirties in good health.

This clonotype was found a few times. The chain links TRBV14 to TRBJ1-2; D may be TRBD1 (6 bases). The germline V gene has CDR1 SGHDN and CDR2 FVKESK. This CDR3 spans 12 amino acids. Trimming left V 6 bases short and J 4 bases short, with 9 bases between. As DNA, the CDR3 is TGTGCCAGCAGGGCAGGGGCCTATGGCTACACCTTC. Its translation is CASRAGAYGYTF. The full variable domain, its missing parts supplied by reference TRBV14 and TRBJ1-2, is EAGVTQFPSHSVIEKGQTVTLRCDPISGHDNLYWYRRVMGKEIKFLLHFVKESKQDESGMPNNRFLAERTGGTYSTLKVQPAELEDSGVYFCASRAGAYGYTFGSGTRLTVV.

This clonotype came up a few times. The CDR3 spells CASSVEGERSEAFF. CDR3 in DNA: TGTGCCAGCAGCGTAGAAGGGGAGCGGTCTGAAGCTTTCTTT. The chain uses TRBV9 and TRBJ1-1; the D gene is possibly TRBD1 (5 bases). Deletions cut 0 bases from V and 6 bases from J, with 12 bases between. CDR1 is SGDLS, CDR2 YYNGEE, per germline. The CDR3 length is 14 residues.

V gene TRBV20-1 combines with J gene TRBJ2-7; 7 nucleotides line up with TRBD1. This CDR3 is 13 amino acids long. The germline V gene encodes CDR1 DFQATT and CDR2 SNEGSKA (reference sequence). Trimming took 6 bases from V and 0 from J; bases not matched to a gene: 5. The CDR3 is CSAMAGGSYEQYF. The CDR3 DNA reads as TGCAGTGCCATGGCAGGGGGCTCCTACGAGCAGTACTTC.

This clonotype was observed a handful of times. The chain couples TRBV12-3 or TRBV12-4 to TRBJ1-4; D not certain. The V and J ends lost 1 base and 2 bases respectively, with 11 bases between them. This CDR3 has 16 residues. The chain's CDR3 is CASSLGTSTTNEKLFF. CDR3 in DNA: TGTGCCAGCAGTTTAGGGACGAGTACTACTAATGAAAAACTGTTTTTT.

The J gene is TRBJ2-3, the V gene TRBV28; D remains unclear. The V end was cut by 7 bases, the J end by 1 base, with 12 bases between. The CDR3 is 14 amino acids. Per germline, CDR1 MDHEN and CDR2 SYDVKM. CDR3 residues: CASTSRPGTDTQYF. Here the CDR3 DNA reads TGTGCCAGCACCTCCCGCCCAGGCACAGATACGCAGTATTTT.

This clonotype was counted a few times. The gene calls are TRBV4-1 and TRBJ2-3; no clear D gene. V was clipped by 7 bases and J by 2 bases, with 13 bases between them. CDR1 is MGHRA and CDR2 is YSYEKL in the germline V gene. The CDR3 loop spans 14 amino acids. The chain's CDR3 is CASTTLPSTDTQYF. The CDR3 DNA reads TGCGCCAGCACCACACTACCGTCCACAGATACGCAGTATTTT.

The chain recombines TRBV20-1 with TRBJ2-7; no reliable D call. The CDR3 is 13 residues long. CDR1 and CDR2 (germline): DFQATT, SNEGSKA (reference sequence). Trimming removed 2 bases at V and 3 bases at J, with 11 bases between. As DNA, the CDR3 is TGCAGTGCTAGACGCTCAATTGACTACGAGCAGTACTTC. Encoded protein: CSARRSIDYEQYF.

The chain couples TRBV12-3 or TRBV12-4 to TRBJ2-1, with D possibly TRBD2 on 5 matching bases. Trimming removed 6 bases from V and 8 bases from J, with 23 bases in between. The CDR3 loop spans 16 amino acids. CDR3 DNA sequence: TGTGCCAGCAGCTTCGCCGGACTGAGCAAGATCGATGAGCAGTTCTTC. It is translated as CASSFAGLSKIDEQFF.

The gene calls are TRBV10-3 and TRBJ2-1; D tentatively reads TRBD1 or TRBD2 (5 bases each). The CDR3 spans 14 residues. Trimming removed 8 bases at V and 15 bases at J, with 26 bases between. In germline, CDR1 is ENHRY, CDR2 SYGVKD. The CDR3 region is CAIAREGESKGLFF. CDR3 DNA: TGTGCCATCGCCCGAGAAGGGGAGTCAAAAGGTCTGTTCTTC.

Only a few counts were recorded for this clonotype. DNA of the CDR3: TGCGCCAGCAGTGACCCGGGACAGATCCCTAGCACAGATACGCAGTATTTT. Translation: CASSDPGQIPSTDTQYF. The rearrangement uses TRBV10-2 and TRBJ2-3; TRBD1 matches 7 bases. The V segment lost 3 bases and the J segment 0 bases; nucleotides outside the gene matches: 9. Germline V CDR1 and CDR2: WSHSY, SAAADI. The length of the CDR3 is 17 residues.

The J gene is TRBJ2-7, the V gene TRBV10-2; 7 bases fit TRBD1. This CDR3 spans 15 amino acids. CDR1 and CDR2 from the germline V gene are WSHSY and SAAADI. With V trimmed by 3 bases and J by 2 bases, 7 bases remained unmatched. The CDR3 bases are TGCGCCAGCAGTGAAGTTGGGGACAGCCCCTACGAGCAGTACTTC. It specifies CASSEVGDSPYEQYF.

This clonotype was observed at least ten times. The rearrangement uses TRBV29-1 and TRBJ2-5; 8 bases are a match to TRBD1. CDR1 and CDR2 (germline): SQVTM, ANQGSEA. The trim removed 6 bases at V and 5 bases at J, leaving 8 bases unmatched. The CDR3 loop spans 13 amino acids. Here the CDR3 reads CSVTRGLGETQYF. The CDR3 DNA follows: TGCAGCGTGACCAGGGGGCTGGGTGAGACCCAGTACTTC. Full variable domain (rest looked up from reference TRBV29-1 and TRBJ2-5): SAVISQKPSRDICQRGTSLTIQCQVDSQVTMMFWYRQQPGQSLTLIATANQGSEATYESGFVIDKFPISRPNLTFSTLTVSNMSPEDSSIYLCSVTRGLGETQYFGPGTRLLVL.

This clonotype showed up just a few times. This chain uses TRBV10-3 with TRBJ2-6; D might be TRBD2 (7 bases). V was cut by 6 bases and J by 2 bases, with 17 bases left in between. CDR3 length: 17 amino acids. Germline V lookup: CDR1 ENHRY, CDR2 SYGVKD. The CDR3: CAISHSGGQPGANVLTF. The CDR3 nucleotides read TGTGCCATCAGCCATTCGGGGGGACAACCTGGGGCCAACGTCCTGACTTTC.

Concerning this clonotype itself: The junction departs from the called germline gene at one end, perhaps through a read error. V is TRBV27 and J is TRBJ2-7; 8 bases agree with TRBD2. Germline loops: CDR1 MNHEY, CDR2 SMNVEV (reference sequence). The CDR3 totals 14 residues. The DNA of the CDR3 is TGTGTCAGCAGCCAAGCGGGGGCCGCCCACGAGCAGTACTTC. Encoded protein: CVSSQAGAAHEQYF.

This clonotype was found a few times. The chain combines TRBV20-1 with TRBJ2-7, with D perhaps TRBD2 (6 bases). Germline V gives CDR1 DFQATT, CDR2 SNEGSKA (reference sequence). The length of the CDR3 is 14 residues. V was cut by 2 bases and J by 6 bases, with 17 bases left in between. The CDR3 is CSARSRDFNAEQYF. The DNA of the CDR3 is TGCAGTGCTAGAAGTCGGGACTTTAACGCCGAGCAGTACTTC.

Details on this clonotype: The junction shows a germline mismatch at one end, possibly a read error. This chain links TRBV5-1 with TRBJ2-2; D gene unclear. The CDR3 has 14 residues. Germline lookup yields CDR1 SGHRS and CDR2 YFSETQ. The chain's CDR3 is CASSLAQNTGELFF. DNA for the CDR3: TGTGCCAGCAGCTTAGCACAGAACACCGGGGAGCTGTTTTTT.

This clonotype was counted a few times. The J gene is TRBJ1-5, the V gene TRBV4-1; 10 nucleotides match TRBD1. V lost 3 bases and J lost 4; bases outside the gene matches: 3. The CDR3 consists of 15 residues. Germline V CDR1 and CDR2: MGHRA, YSYEKL. CDR3 DNA: TGCGCCAGCAGCCATCCGGGACAGGGGAATCAGCCCCAGCATTTT. Residues: CASSHPGQGNQPQHF.

The gene calls are TRBV7-9 and TRBJ1-4; D remains ambiguous. In germline, CDR1 is SEHNR, CDR2 FQNEAQ (reference sequence). The CDR3 totals 13 residues. V was cut by 0 bases and J by 8 bases, with 7 bases left in between. CDR3 loop: CASSLAETEKLFF. For the CDR3, the DNA is TGTGCCAGCAGCTTAGCGGAGACGGAAAAACTGTTTTTT.

J is TRBJ1-1 and V is TRBV20-1; TRBD1 is a possible D gene (5 bases). The V end lost 0 bases, the J end lost 10 bases, and 12 bases lay between the germline ends. The germline CDR1 and CDR2 sequences are DFQATT and SNEGSKA (reference sequence). This CDR3 has 12 residues. For the CDR3, the DNA is TGCAGTGCTAGAGATCTGGGGGACGGAGCTTTCTTT. It specifies CSARDLGDGAFF.

With regard to this clonotype: The junction departs from germline at one end; a sequencing error may be responsible. The V call is TRBV12-3 or TRBV12-4, the J call TRBJ2-3; 9 nucleotides match TRBD2. This CDR3 region has 18 residues. CDR3 sequence: CASSQTSGERDVTDAQYF. The CDR3 DNA is TGTGCCAGCAGTCAGACTAGCGGAGAGAGAGATGTAACAGATGCGCAGTATTTT.

This clonotype was detected a few times. The chain joins TRBV30 to TRBJ2-7, with TRBD1 matching over 12 bases. The CDR3 totals 13 residues. Looked up from germline, CDR1 is GTSNPN and CDR2 is SVGIG (reference sequence). Losses at the gene ends were 5 bases for V and 7 bases for J; bases not matched to a gene: 6. The DNA of the CDR3 is TGTGCCTGGGAGGGACAGGGGGCGAAAGAGCAGTACTTC. Its translation: CAWEGQGAKEQYF. Based on the CDR3 plus reference TRBV30 and TRBJ2-7, the full variable domain is SQTIHQWPATLVQPVGSPLSLECTVEGTSNPNLYWYRQAAGRGLQLLFYSVGIGQISSEVPQNLSASRPQDRQFILSSKKLLLSDSGFYLCAWEGQGAKEQYFGPGTRLTVT.

This clonotype was found a few times. This chain links TRBV4-2 with TRBJ2-3; 12 bases are shared with TRBD2. The V gene end was trimmed by 5 bases and the J gene end by 3 bases; junction bases not matched to a gene: 12. Germline assignment: CDR1 LGHNA and CDR2 YNFKEQ. The CDR3 covers 18 residues. CDR3: CASSSGASGGAWTDTQYF. The CDR3 coding sequence is TGTGCCAGCAGCTCGGGGGCTAGCGGGGGGGCGTGGACAGATACGCAGTATTTT.

The sample holds a few counts of this clonotype. This sequence joins TRBV6-2 or TRBV6-3 and TRBJ2-5; perhaps TRBD2 as D (5 bases). The CDR3 is 16 residues long. Germline CDR1 is MNHEY and CDR2 is SVGEGT. Trimming cost V 2 bases and J 2 bases, with 15 bases left between them. The CDR3 coding sequence is TGTGCCAGCAGTTACGAGACTACAACCAGTCAAGAGACCCAGTACTTC. This translates into CASSYETTTSQETQYF.

This clonotype has more than one count but fewer than ten. V usage is TRBV9 and J usage is TRBJ2-5; 7 bases are shared with TRBD2. Looked up from germline, CDR1 is SGDLS and CDR2 is YYNGEE. Trimming cost V 0 bases and J 2 bases; bases outside gene matches: 13. The CDR3 is made up of 18 amino acids. Here the CDR3 reads CASSVVVRGTVLQETQYF. CDR3 coding DNA: TGTGCCAGCAGCGTAGTTGTGCGGGGGACCGTCCTTCAAGAGACCCAGTACTTC.

Of note for this clonotype: One end of the junction is discordant with germline, which a read error may explain. The chain carries TRBV7-3 and TRBJ2-1; D not resolved. Germline V gene sequence: CDR1 SGHTA, CDR2 FQGTGA. This CDR3 comprises 18 residues. The DNA of the CDR3 is TGTGCCAGCAGCTTAAGAGTGAAGGGCGCCAGCTCCTATAATGAGCAGTTCTTC. The encoded protein is CASSLRVKGASSYNEQFF. Complete variable domain (other parts from reference TRBV7-3 and TRBJ2-1): GAGVSQTPSNKVTEKGKYVELRCDPISGHTALYWYRQSLGQGPEFLIYFQGTGAADDSGLPNDRFFAVRPEGSVSTLKIQRTERGDSAVYLCASSLRVKGASSYNEQFFGPGTRLTVL.

This clonotype was seen more than once but under ten times. The chain combines TRBV14 with TRBJ2-7; unclear D gene. Trimming took off 5 bases at V and 3 bases at J, with 11 bases between the two ends. Germline V CDR1 and CDR2: SGHDN, FVKESK. This CDR3 has 13 amino acids. CDR3 amino acids: CASSEGMSYEQYF. CDR3 DNA: TGTGCCAGCAGCGAAGGGATGAGCTACGAGCAGTACTTC. Full variable domain (remainder filled in from reference TRBV14 and TRBJ2-7): EAGVTQFPSHSVIEKGQTVTLRCDPISGHDNLYWYRRVMGKEIKFLLHFVKESKQDESGMPNNRFLAERTGGTYSTLKVQPAELEDSGVYFCASSEGMSYEQYFGPGTRLTVT.

The chain joins TRBV30 to TRBJ1-1; no firm D call. Germline assignment: CDR1 GTSNPN and CDR2 SVGIG (reference sequence). There are 12 residues in the CDR3. The V end was cut by 4 bases, the J end by 0 bases, with 6 bases between. CDR3 bases: TGTGCCTGGAAACCAATGAACACTGAAGCTTTCTTT. Translation: CAWKPMNTEAFF. The full variable domain, with the rest looked up from reference TRBV30 and TRBJ1-1, is SQTIHQWPATLVQPVGSPLSLECTVEGTSNPNLYWYRQAAGRGLQLLFYSVGIGQISSEVPQNLSASRPQDRQFILSSKKLLLSDSGFYLCAWKPMNTEAFFGQGTRLTVV.

A word on this clonotype: One end of the junction is discordant with germline, which a read error may explain. V gene TRBV29-1 combines with J gene TRBJ2-3; D unclear. CDR3 length equals 16 residues. Germline-derived CDR1 and CDR2 are SQVTM and ANQGSEA. The CDR3 region has the DNA TGCAGCATTGAAGGTGGAGCGAACTCCAGCACAGATACGCAGTATTTT. It translates to CSIEGGANSSTDTQYF.

The rearrangement links TRBV6-1 to TRBJ2-7; unclear D gene. This CDR3 is 15 amino acids long. The V gene's germline CDR1 is MNHNS and CDR2 SASEGT. V was shortened by 2 bases and J by 3 bases, with 14 bases between the two germline ends. The CDR3 DNA sequence: TGTGCCAGCAGTGAAATGTGGGATGAAATCTACGAGCAGTACTTC. Translation gives CASSEMWDEIYEQYF.